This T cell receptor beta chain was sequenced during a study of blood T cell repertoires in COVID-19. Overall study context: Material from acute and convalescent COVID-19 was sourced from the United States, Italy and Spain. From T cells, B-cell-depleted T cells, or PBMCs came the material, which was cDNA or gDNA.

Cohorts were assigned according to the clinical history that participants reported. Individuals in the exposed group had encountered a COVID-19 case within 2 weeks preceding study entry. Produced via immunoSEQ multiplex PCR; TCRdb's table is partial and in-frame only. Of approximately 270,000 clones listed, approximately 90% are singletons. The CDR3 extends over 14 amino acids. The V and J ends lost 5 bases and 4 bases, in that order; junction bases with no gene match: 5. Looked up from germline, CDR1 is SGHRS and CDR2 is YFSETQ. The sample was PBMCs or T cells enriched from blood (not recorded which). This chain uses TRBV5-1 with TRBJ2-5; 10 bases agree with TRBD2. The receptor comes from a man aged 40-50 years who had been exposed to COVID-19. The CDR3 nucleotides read TGCGCCAGCAGAACTAGCGGGACAGCAGAGACCCAGTACTTC. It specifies CASRTSGTAETQYF.